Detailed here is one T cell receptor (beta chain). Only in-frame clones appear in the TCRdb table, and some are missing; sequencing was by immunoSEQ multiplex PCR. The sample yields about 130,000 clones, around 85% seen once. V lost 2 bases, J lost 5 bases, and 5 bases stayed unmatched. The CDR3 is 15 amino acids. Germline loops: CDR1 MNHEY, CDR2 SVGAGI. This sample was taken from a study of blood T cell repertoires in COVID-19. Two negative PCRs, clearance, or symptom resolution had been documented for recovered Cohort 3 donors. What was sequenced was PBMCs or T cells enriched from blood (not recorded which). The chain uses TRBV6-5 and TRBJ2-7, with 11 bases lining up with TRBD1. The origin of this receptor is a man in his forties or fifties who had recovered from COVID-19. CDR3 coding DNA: TGTGCCAGCAGTTACACCGGGACAGGGGGTGACGAGCAGTACTTC. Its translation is CASSYTGTGGDEQYF.